These 13 T cell receptor beta chains share one sample of origin, sequenced in a study of cytomegalovirus exposure and HLA in healthy donors. Use of 60 Vbeta and 13 Jbeta primers characterized the PCR. The method was immunoSEQ multiplex PCR; TCRdb's version includes in-frame clones alone and lacks a portion of them. The table shows around 30,000 clones, with around 60% occurring only once. Sequenced sample: PBMCs. Every receptor here comes from a man over 45 in good health and CMV-seropositive.

This chain uses TRBV30 with TRBJ2-5; possibly TRBD2 for D (6 bases). Trimming took 4 bases from V and 1 from J, leaving 10 bases between them. CDR1 is GTSNPN, CDR2 SVGIG, per germline (reference sequence). The CDR3 has 13 residues. The CDR3 reads CAWMRGLQETQYF. The DNA of the CDR3 is TGTGCCTGGATGCGGGGTCTCCAAGAGACCCAGTACTTC.

The chain joins TRBV6-1 to TRBJ2-7, with D possibly TRBD2 on 6 matching bases. V lost 5 bases, J lost 3 bases, and 17 bases lay in between. This CDR3 spans 15 amino acids. The germline V gene encodes CDR1 MNHNS and CDR2 SASEGT. The CDR3: CASSPLAGRSYEQYF. In DNA, the CDR3 is TGTGCCAGCAGTCCCTTGGCGGGAAGGAGCTACGAGCAGTACTTC.

There are a few counts of this clone. This chain joins TRBV6-5 and TRBJ1-2; possibly TRBD1 for D (6 bases). The CDR3 covers 14 residues. V was pared by 5 bases and J by 8 bases, with 18 bases between. CDR1 and CDR2 from the germline V gene are MNHEY and SVGAGI. The chain's CDR3 is CASSPRTDRMGYTF. The CDR3 DNA is TGTGCCAGCAGTCCTCGGACAGACCGGATGGGCTACACCTTC.

The V call is TRBV5-1, the J call TRBJ2-1, with 8 nucleotides matching TRBD2. Germline V lookup: CDR1 SGHRS, CDR2 YFSETQ. J gave up 0 bases and V 0 bases, and 2 bases lay outside the gene matches. The CDR3 spans 16 residues. This chain's CDR3 is CASSLVGTSSYNEQFF. The DNA of the CDR3 is TGCGCCAGCAGCTTGGTGGGGACTAGCTCCTACAATGAGCAGTTCTTC.

The chain recombines TRBV28 with TRBJ2-1; TRBD1 is a possible D gene (6 bases). The CDR3 spans 16 residues. V lost 4 bases and J 0 bases, leaving 13 bases between the germline ends. Germline V gene lookup returns CDR1 MDHEN and CDR2 SYDVKM. The CDR3 region is CASSSHRESSYNEQFF. Written as DNA, the CDR3 is TGTGCCAGCAGTTCCCACAGGGAATCCTCCTACAATGAGCAGTTCTTC.

This chain connects TRBV29-1 to TRBJ2-1; TRBD2 matches 10 bases. The J segment lost 4 bases and the V segment lost 6 bases, leaving 6 bases of the junction unmatched. Germline V gene lookup returns CDR1 SQVTM and CDR2 ANQGSEA. CDR3 size: 14 residues. This CDR3 reads CSVVLAGRYNEQFF. CDR3 DNA: TGCAGCGTGGTACTAGCGGGAAGGTACAATGAGCAGTTCTTC.

V and J are TRBV5-1 and TRBJ2-3, with 7 bases aligning to TRBD2. Germline V gene lookup returns CDR1 SGHRS and CDR2 YFSETQ. The V and J ends lost 0 bases and 8 bases, in that order; junction bases with no gene match: 3. This CDR3 has 13 amino acids. The CDR3 loop reads CASSLEERGTQYF. CDR3 bases: TGCGCCAGCAGCTTGGAGGAGCGGGGTACGCAGTATTTT.

The gene calls are TRBV7-2 and TRBJ2-2, with TRBD2 as a possible D gene (7 bases). CDR3 length: 14 amino acids. The V gene lost 5 bases and the J gene lost 4 bases, with 11 bases spanning the gap. CDR1 is SGHTA, CDR2 FQGNSA, per germline. CDR3 nucleotide sequence: TGTGCCAGCAGCACGGGGGGCCCCACCGGGGAGCTGTTTTTT. Amino acid sequence: CASSTGGPTGELFF. Drawing the rest from reference TRBV7-2 and TRBJ2-2, the complete variable domain is GAGVSQSPSNKVTEKGKDVELRCDPISGHTALYWYRQSLGQGLEFLIYFQGNSAPDKSGLPSDRFSAERTGGSVSTLTIQRTQQEDSAVYLCASSTGGPTGELFFGEGSRLTVL.

The chain is built from TRBV5-1 and TRBJ1-1, with D uncertain. The CDR3 has 14 amino acids. Trimming took 0 bases from V and 0 from J, leaving 6 bases between them. The germline V gene encodes CDR1 SGHRS and CDR2 YFSETQ. DNA for the CDR3: TGCGCCAGCAGCTTGGAGAACATGAACACTGAAGCTTTCTTT. Its protein is CASSLENMNTEAFF.

This clone has only a few counts. The rearrangement links TRBV30 to TRBJ1-1, with 8 bases matching TRBD1. The germline V gene encodes CDR1 GTSNPN and CDR2 SVGIG (reference sequence). This CDR3 spans 13 amino acids. The trim removed 0 bases at V and 3 bases at J, leaving 0 bases unmatched. CDR3 nucleotide sequence: TGTGCCTGGAGTGTGGACAGGGACACTGAAGCTTTCTTT. It translates to CAWSVDRDTEAFF.

V usage is TRBV29-1 and J usage is TRBJ1-2; a possible D gene is TRBD1 (6 bases). CDR3 length equals 15 residues. Deletions cut 2 bases from V and 3 bases from J, with 16 bases between. Germline loops: CDR1 SQVTM, CDR2 ANQGSEA. CDR3 in DNA: TGCAGCGTTGAAAAGAGGACAGTCCTGGACTATGGCTACACCTTC. It encodes CSVEKRTVLDYGYTF.

This clone turned up a few times. This sequence joins TRBV5-1 and TRBJ2-5; 11 nucleotides line up with TRBD2. This CDR3 has 15 residues. Germline assignment: CDR1 SGHRS and CDR2 YFSETQ. The V segment lost 1 base and the J segment 4 bases; nucleotides outside the gene matches: 3. This chain's CDR3 is CASSLFSGRVETQYF. The CDR3 DNA is TGCGCCAGCAGCTTGTTTAGCGGGAGGGTAGAGACCCAGTACTTC.

This chain uses TRBV7-2 with TRBJ2-3, with D possibly TRBD2 on 5 matching bases. Trimming took 2 bases from V and 7 from J, leaving 10 bases between them. Germline values: CDR1 SGHTA, CDR2 FQGNSA. The CDR3 runs 13 residues. The CDR3 DNA reads TGTGCCAGCAGCTTATCCCGGGATAATACGCAGTATTTT. It is translated as CASSLSRDNTQYF.